The rows below give T cell receptor beta chains drawn from one sample of a study of early T cells in non-severe SARS-CoV-2 infection. From the 5' RACE reads, TCRdb called clonotypes with MiXCR, one entry per CDR3 protein. The data hold 50,000 to 70,000 distinct CDR3 sequences, with roughly an eighth observed a single time. Sequencing used whole blood. All receptors come from an adult who was a healthcare worker with PCR-confirmed SARS-CoV-2 infection or an uninfected control (not recorded which). Each CDR3 is given with its conserved first and last residue. The D gene is left open where the match is weak. Rows may omit the clone size; those that give it use once, few, many or a size class.

TRBD2,TRBJ2-5,NA,TRBV7-6,TGTGCCAGCAGCTTAATCCGGGGGGTAGAGACCCAGTACTTC,CASSLIRGVETQYF
NA,TRBJ2-3,NA,TRBV19,TGTGCCAGTAGGATTTCGGGGGCGCAGTATTTT,CASRISGAQYF
NA,TRBJ1-1,NA,TRBV10-3,TGTGCCATCAGTGGTGACGCGAACACTGAAGCTTTCTTT,CAISGDANTEAFF
TRBD1,TRBJ2-7,NA,TRBV2,TGTGCCAGCAGTCGACAGGGGCCATTGTACGAGCAGTACTTC,CASSRQGPLYEQYF
NA,TRBJ1-2,few,TRBV18,TGTGCCAGCTCACCAGGAGGATATGGCACCTTC,CASSPGGYGTF
TRBD2,TRBJ2-1,few,TRBV19,TGTGCCAGTAGTGCCCACCTCGTAGGCGGGGGAATCGAGGAGCAGTTCTTC,CASSAHLVGGGIEEQFF
TRBD2,TRBJ2-1,few,TRBV5-6,TGTGCCAGCAGCTTCTTCGTACGGGGGGGCCACAATGAGCAGTTCTTC,CASSFFVRGGHNEQFF
NA,TRBJ1-2,many,TRBV6-5,TGTGCCAGCAGTTCCCATGGGCGGGCTAACTATGGCTACACCTTC,CASSSHGRANYGYTF
NA,TRBJ1-5,few,TRBV7-6,TGTGCCAGCAGCTTACAGGCGGGGGGGGCCAGTGGGGCCCAGCATTTT,CASSLQAGGASGAQHF
NA,TRBJ2-1,few,TRBV7-9,TGTGCCAGCAGCTTATTGGAGGGGCTTTACAATGAGCAGTTCTTC,CASSLLEGLYNEQFF